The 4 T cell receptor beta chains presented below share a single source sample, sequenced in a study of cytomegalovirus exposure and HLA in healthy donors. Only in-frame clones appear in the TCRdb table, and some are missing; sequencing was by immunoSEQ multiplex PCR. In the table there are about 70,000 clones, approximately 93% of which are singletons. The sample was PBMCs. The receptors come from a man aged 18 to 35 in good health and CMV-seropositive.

CDR3 in amino acids: CASSRAGGIDTQYF. CDR3 DNA: TGTGCCAGCAGCAGGGCAGGGGGGATAGATACGCAGTATTTT. The J gene is TRBJ2-3, the V gene TRBV7-9, with D possibly matching TRBD1 (7 bases). The CDR3 is 14 residues long. Germline assignment: CDR1 SEHNR and CDR2 FQNEAQ (reference sequence). Trimming took 5 bases from V and 5 from J, leaving 14 bases between them.

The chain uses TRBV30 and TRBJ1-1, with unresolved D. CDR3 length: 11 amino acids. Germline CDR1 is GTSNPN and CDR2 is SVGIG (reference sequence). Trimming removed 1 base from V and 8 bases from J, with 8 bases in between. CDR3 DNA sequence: TGTGCCTGGAGTGAGCGTTCCGAAGCTTTCTTT. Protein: CAWSERSEAFF.

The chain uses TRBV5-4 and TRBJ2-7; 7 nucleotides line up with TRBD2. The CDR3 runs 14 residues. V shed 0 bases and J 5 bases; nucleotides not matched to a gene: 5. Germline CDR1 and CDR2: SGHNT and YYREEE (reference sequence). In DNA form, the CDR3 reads TGTGCCAGCAGCTTGGACGGGAGGCCCCACGAGCAGTACTTC. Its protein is CASSLDGRPHEQYF. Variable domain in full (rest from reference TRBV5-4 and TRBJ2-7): ETGVTQSPTHLIKTRGQQVTLRCSSQSGHNTVSWYQQALGQGPQFIFQYYREEENGRGNFPPRFSGLQFPNYSSELNVNALELDDSALYLCASSLDGRPHEQYFGPGTRLTVT.

This CDR3 reads CASSFTTLASTGLDEQYF. As DNA, the CDR3 is TGCGCCAGCAGCTTTACGACTTTAGCGTCGACAGGGCTCGACGAGCAGTACTTC. The chain links TRBV5-1 to TRBJ2-7, with 7 nucleotides matching TRBD1. V lost 2 bases, J lost 5 bases, and 19 bases stayed unmatched. CDR3 size: 18 residues. Germline assignment: CDR1 SGHRS and CDR2 YFSETQ.